The T cell receptor beta chain described here comes from a study of T cells in Graves' hyperthyroidism and ophthalmopathy. The study's findings and limits: Blood also held most thyroid clonotypes expanded beyond 0.001.

As to this clonotype: Its specificity is unknown.

Lactation, pregnancy, other autoimmune disease or uncontrolled infection led to exclusion of patients. Amplified TCR beta CDR3 regions derived from RNA transcripts. TCR CDR3 underwent first-round RT-PCR with the HTBI primer set. TCRdb re-called the multiplex PCR reads through MiXCR, storing one row per CDR3 protein. This table has a few hundred thousand distinct CDR3 sequences, 15% to 18% appearing once. The sequence was collected from a woman between 18 and 30 years old with Graves' hyperthyroidism that later progressed to Graves' ophthalmopathy. Source material: blood.

The DNA for the CDR3 is TGTGCCAGCAGCCGGGTAGACTACGAGCAGTACTTC. Translated: CASSRVDYEQYF. This chain links TRBV3-1 with TRBJ2-7; D not resolved. V was cut by 4 bases and J by 3 bases, with 7 bases left in between. Germline CDR1 LGHDT, CDR2 YNNKEL (reference sequence). The CDR3 consists of 12 residues.